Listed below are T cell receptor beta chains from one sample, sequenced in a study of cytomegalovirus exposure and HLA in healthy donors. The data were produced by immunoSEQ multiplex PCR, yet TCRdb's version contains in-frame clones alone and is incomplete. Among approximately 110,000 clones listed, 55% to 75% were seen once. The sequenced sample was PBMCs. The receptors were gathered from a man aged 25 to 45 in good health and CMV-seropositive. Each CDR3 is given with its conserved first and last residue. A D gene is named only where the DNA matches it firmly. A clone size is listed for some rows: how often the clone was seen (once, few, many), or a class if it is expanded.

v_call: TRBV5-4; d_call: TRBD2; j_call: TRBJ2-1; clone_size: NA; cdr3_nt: TGTGCCAGCAGCTTGGTAAGCGGGGGGGCCTACAATGAGCAGTTCTTC; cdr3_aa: CASSLVSGGAYNEQFF
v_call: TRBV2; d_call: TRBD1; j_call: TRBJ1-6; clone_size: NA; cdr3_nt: TGTGCCAGCAGTGAACAGGGGGCGCGTAATAATTCACCCCTCCACTTT; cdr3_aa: CASSEQGARNNSPLHF
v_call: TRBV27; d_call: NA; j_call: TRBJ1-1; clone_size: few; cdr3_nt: TGTGCCAGCGGAGGGATGAACACTGAAGCTTTCTTT; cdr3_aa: CASGGMNTEAFF
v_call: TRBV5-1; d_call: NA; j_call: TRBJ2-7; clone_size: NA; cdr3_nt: TGCGCCAGCAGCTGGGACATTAGCTACGAGCAGTACTTC; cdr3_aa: CASSWDISYEQYF
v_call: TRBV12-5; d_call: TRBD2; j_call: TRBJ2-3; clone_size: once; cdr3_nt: TGTGCTAGTGGTCCGGGGACTAGTTATACAGATACGCAGTATTTT; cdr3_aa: CASGPGTSYTDTQYF
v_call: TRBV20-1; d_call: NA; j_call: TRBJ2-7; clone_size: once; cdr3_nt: TGCAGTGCTGCGAGGGTTGACGAGCAGTACTTC; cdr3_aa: CSAARVDEQYF
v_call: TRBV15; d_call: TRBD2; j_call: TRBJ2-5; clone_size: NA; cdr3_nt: TGTGCCACCAGCAGAGATCGAGGTCCAGCGGGGGGGGGAGAGACCCAGTACTTC; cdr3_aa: CATSRDRGPAGGGETQYF
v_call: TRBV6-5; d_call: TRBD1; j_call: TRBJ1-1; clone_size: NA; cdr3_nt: TGTGCCATCAAGACAGGGGGGGGAGAAGAAGCTTTCTTT; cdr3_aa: CAIKTGGGEEAFF
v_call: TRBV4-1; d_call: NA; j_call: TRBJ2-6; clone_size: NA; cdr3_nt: TGCGCCAGCAGCCCAGAACCTGCGGTACTTTCAGCTGGGGCCAACGTCCTGACTTTC; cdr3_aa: CASSPEPAVLSAGANVLTF
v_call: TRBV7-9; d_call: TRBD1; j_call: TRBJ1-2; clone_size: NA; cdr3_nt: TGTGCCAGCAGCTTAATTTCAGGGGGCGCATACTATGGCTACACCTTC; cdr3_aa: CASSLISGGAYYGYTF
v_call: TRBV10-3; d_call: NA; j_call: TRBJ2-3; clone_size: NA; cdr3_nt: TGTGCCATCAGTGCAACGCGGGTGAACACAGATACGCAGTATTTT; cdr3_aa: CAISATRVNTDTQYF
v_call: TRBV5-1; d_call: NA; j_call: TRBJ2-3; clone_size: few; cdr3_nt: TGCGCCAGCAGCAGAGGCGGAGTTAGCACAGATACGCAGTATTTT; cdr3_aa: CASSRGGVSTDTQYF
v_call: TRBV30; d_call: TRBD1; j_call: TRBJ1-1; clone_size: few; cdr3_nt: TGTGCCTGGAGTGTACAGGGGACGAGCCCCGAAGCTTTCTTT; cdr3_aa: CAWSVQGTSPEAFF
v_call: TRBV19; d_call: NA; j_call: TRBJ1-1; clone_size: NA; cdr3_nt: TGTGCCAGTAGTCTCTTTCTAGGCACTGAAGCTTTCTTT; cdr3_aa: CASSLFLGTEAFF
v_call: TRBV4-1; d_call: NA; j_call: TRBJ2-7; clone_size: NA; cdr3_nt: TGCGCCAGCAGCCCCGGTGTGTTGAGCGAGCAGTACTTC; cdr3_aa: CASSPGVLSEQYF
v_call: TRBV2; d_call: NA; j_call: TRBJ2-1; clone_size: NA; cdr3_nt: TGTGCCAGCAGTTTTCTGACTAGTAGGGATGAGCAGTTCTTC; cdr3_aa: CASSFLTSRDEQFF
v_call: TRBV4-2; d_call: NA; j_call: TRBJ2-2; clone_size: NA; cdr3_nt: TGTGCCAGCAGCCAGGCCCTGGGGGGCACCGGGGAGCTGTTTTTT; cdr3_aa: CASSQALGGTGELFF
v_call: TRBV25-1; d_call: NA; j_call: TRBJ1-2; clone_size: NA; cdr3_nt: TGTGCCAGCAGTCAAGCAGGGGAGAACGGCTACACCTTC; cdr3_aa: CASSQAGENGYTF
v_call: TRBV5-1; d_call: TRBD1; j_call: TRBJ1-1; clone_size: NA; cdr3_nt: TGCGCCAGCAGCCCGACAGGGACCCCTGAAGCTTTCTTT; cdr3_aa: CASSPTGTPEAFF
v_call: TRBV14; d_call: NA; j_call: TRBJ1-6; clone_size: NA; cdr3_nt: TGTGCCAGCAGCCAAGAACCGATGGGAGGACGGCCGGGATCACCCCTCCACTTT; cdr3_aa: CASSQEPMGGRPGSPLHF
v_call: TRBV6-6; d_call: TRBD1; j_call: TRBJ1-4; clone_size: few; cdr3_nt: TGTGCCAGCAGTTCGGACAGGGGGGGTGAAAAACTGTTTTTT; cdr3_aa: CASSSDRGGEKLFF
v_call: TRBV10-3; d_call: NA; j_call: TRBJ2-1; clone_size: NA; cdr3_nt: TGTGCCATCAGCCCCCTCAGTCTAGCGACCTACAATGAGCAGTTCTTC; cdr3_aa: CAISPLSLATYNEQFF
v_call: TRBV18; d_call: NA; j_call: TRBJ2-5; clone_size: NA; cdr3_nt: TGTGCCAGCTCACCATGGACAGCCCAAGAGACCCAGTACTTC; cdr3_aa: CASSPWTAQETQYF
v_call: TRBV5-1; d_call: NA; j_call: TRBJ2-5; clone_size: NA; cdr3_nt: TGCGCCAGCAGCCCATCGGGTCCCCAAGAGACCCAGTACTTC; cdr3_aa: CASSPSGPQETQYF
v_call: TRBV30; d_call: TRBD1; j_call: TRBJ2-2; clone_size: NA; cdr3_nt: TGTGCCTGGAGTCCACAGGGGTTCGGGGAGCTGTTTTTT; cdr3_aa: CAWSPQGFGELFF
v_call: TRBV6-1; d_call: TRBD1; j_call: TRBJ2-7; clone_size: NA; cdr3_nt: TGTGCCAGCAGTGAAGTGACAGGGGCCCTGGACGAGCAGTACTTC; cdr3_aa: CASSEVTGALDEQYF
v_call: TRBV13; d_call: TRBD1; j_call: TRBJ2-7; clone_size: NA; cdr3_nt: TGTGCCAGCAGCACGGGACAGGGGCCCTACGAGCAGTACTTC; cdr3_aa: CASSTGQGPYEQYF
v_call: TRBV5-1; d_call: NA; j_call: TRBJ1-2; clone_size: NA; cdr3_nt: TGCGCCAGCAGCTCCGGAAGGGGCTATGGCTACACCTTC; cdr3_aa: CASSSGRGYGYTF
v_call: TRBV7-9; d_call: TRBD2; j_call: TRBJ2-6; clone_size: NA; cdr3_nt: TGTGCCAGCAGCGGCAGACTAGCGGGGGATTATGAGGCCAACGTCCTGACTTTC; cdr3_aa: CASSGRLAGDYEANVLTF
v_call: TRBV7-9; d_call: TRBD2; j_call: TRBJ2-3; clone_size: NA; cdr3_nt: TGTGCCAGCAGCCAACTAGCGGGGGGCAGCACAGATACGCAGTATTTT; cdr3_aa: CASSQLAGGSTDTQYF
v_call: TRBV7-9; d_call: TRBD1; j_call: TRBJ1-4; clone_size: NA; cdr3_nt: TGTGCCAGCAGCTGGGCGGGACAGGAAAATGAAAAACTGTTTTTT; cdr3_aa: CASSWAGQENEKLFF
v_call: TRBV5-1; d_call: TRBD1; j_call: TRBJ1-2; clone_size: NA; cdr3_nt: TGCGCCAGCAGCTTGGCCACGACAGGGGTAGATGGCTACACCTTC; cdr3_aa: CASSLATTGVDGYTF
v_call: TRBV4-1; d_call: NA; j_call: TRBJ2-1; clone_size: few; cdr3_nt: TGCGCCAGCAGCCGAATCCGGGAGGGGGCAGATGAGCAGTTCTTC; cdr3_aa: CASSRIREGADEQFF
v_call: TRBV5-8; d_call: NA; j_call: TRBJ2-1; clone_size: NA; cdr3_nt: TGTGCCAGCAGCTTGGGCCTAGGCAATGAGCAGTTCTTC; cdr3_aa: CASSLGLGNEQFF
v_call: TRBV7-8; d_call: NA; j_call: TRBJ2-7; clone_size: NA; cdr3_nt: TGTGCCAGCAGCTTATCGGGGGGACATATCTACGAGCAGTACTTC; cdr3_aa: CASSLSGGHIYEQYF
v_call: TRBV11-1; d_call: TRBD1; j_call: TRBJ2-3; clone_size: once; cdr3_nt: TGTGCCAGCAGCAGCAGACAGGGTGGCACAGATACGCAGTATTTT; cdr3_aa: CASSSRQGGTDTQYF
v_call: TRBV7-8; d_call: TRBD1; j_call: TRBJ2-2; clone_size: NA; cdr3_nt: TGTGCCAGCAGTTACAGAGGGACAGGGACCACCGGGGAGCTGTTTTTT; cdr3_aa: CASSYRGTGTTGELFF
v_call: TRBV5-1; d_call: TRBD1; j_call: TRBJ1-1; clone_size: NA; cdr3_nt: TGCGCCAGCAGTGTTACAGGGGTAGATACTGAAGCTTTCTTT; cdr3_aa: CASSVTGVDTEAFF
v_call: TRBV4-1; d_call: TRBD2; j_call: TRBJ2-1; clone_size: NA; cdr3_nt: TGCGCCAGCAGCGTGCTCAGCGGGGGCCCCCTGGAGCAGTTCTTC; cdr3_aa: CASSVLSGGPLEQFF
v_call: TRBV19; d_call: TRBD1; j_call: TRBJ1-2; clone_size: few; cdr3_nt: TGTGCCAGTAGTAGCAGGGGGATCTATGGCTACACCTTC; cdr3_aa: CASSSRGIYGYTF
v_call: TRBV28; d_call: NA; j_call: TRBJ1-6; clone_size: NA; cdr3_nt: TGTGCCAGCAGCACAGGGACAACAAATAATTCACCCCTCCACTTT; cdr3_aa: CASSTGTTNNSPLHF
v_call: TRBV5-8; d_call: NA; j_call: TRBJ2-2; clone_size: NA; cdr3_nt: TGTGCCAGCAGTCCGGACAGTTACAACACCGGGGAGCTGTTTTTT; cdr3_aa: CASSPDSYNTGELFF
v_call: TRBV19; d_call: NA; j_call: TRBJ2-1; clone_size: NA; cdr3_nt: TGTGCCAGTAGTTGGGGGAGTGGGGGGAATGAGCAGTTCTTC; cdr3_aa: CASSWGSGGNEQFF
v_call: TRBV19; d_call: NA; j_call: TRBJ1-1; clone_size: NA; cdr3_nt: TGTGCCAGTCGTCAGGGGACAAGAGGGAACACTGAAGCTTTCTTT; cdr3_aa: CASRQGTRGNTEAFF
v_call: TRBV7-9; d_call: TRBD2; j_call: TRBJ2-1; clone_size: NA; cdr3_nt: TGTGCCAGCAGCCAGATAACCGGGACTAGCTGGCTGTTCTTC; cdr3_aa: CASSQITGTSWLFF
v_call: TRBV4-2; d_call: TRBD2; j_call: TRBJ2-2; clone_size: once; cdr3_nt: TGTGCCAGCAGCCAAGATCTCTACGTCCCGGGACTAGCGGGGGGGCCCGGGGAGCTGTTTTTT; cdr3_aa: CASSQDLYVPGLAGGPGELFF
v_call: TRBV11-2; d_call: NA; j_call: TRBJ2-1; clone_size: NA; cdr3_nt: TGTGCCAGCAGCGCCTTACTAGGATCCCATGAGCAGTTCTTC; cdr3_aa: CASSALLGSHEQFF
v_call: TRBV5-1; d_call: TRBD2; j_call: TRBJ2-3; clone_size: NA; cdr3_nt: TGCGCCAGCAGCTTGGAGCTGCGCGGGGGGGCCTCGGATACGCAGTATTTT; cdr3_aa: CASSLELRGGASDTQYF
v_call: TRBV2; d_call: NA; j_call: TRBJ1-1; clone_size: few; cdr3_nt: TGTGCCAGCAGTGAAACACAGAACACTGAAGCTTTCTTT; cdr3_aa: CASSETQNTEAFF
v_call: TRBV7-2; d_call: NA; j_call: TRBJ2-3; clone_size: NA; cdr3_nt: TGTGCCAGCAGTCCCTCTATCGGGTGGGGCACAGATACGCAGTATTTT; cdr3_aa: CASSPSIGWGTDTQYF
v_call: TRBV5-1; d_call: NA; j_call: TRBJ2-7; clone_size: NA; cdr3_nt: TGCGCCAGCAGCTCTACCTACGAGCAGTACTTC; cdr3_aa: CASSSTYEQYF
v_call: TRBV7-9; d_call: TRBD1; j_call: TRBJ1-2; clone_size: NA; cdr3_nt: TGTGCCAGCAGCCGTATTTCTGGACAGGGACTTTATGGCTACACCTTC; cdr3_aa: CASSRISGQGLYGYTF
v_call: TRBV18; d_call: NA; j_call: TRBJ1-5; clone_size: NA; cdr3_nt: TGTGCCAGCTCACCGGCGCGGGCCAATCAGCCCCAGCATTTT; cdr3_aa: CASSPARANQPQHF